Given below is one TCR beta chain in context. The data are from a study of blood T cell repertoires in COVID-19. Study summary: The United States, Italy and Spain were the sources of the acute and convalescent COVID-19 samples. PBMCs, B-cell-depleted T cells, or T cells provided the cDNA or gDNA that made up the material.

Authors' data handling: Amplification of reference gene primers provided the estimated nucleated cell counts. Method: immunoSEQ multiplex PCR; TCRdb's copy keeps in-frame clones and lacks some. Clonal size and the V and J genes are those of that table, whereas D and trimming came from the DNA. The sample has just over 95,000 clones; about four fifths are singletons. Per the germline V gene, CDR1 is SGHKS and CDR2 is YYEKEE (reference sequence). Trimming removed 2 bases from V and 8 bases from J; junction bases left unmatched: 6. The CDR3 sequence is 14 residues long. This chain uses TRBV5-5 with TRBJ2-7; 11 nucleotides match TRBD1. This TCR was sampled from an older man with acute or convalescent COVID-19. Sequencing used peripheral blood. The CDR3 spells CASSLPGQGAQQYF. The CDR3 DNA reads TGTGCCAGCAGCTTACCCGGACAGGGGGCCCAGCAGTACTTC.